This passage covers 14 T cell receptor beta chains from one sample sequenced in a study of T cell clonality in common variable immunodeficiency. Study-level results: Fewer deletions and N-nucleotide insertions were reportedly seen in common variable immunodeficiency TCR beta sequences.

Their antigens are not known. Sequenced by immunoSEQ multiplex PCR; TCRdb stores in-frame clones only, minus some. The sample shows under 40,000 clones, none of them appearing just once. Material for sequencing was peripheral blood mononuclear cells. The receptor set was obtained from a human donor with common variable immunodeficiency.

The CDR3 protein is CASSLILAGGREQFF. Incomplete CDR3 DNA: TGTGCCAGCAGCTTAATTCTAGCGGGGGGGCGTGAG. The chain is built from TRBV7-3 and TRBJ2-1; 12 bases are shared with TRBD2. The missing CDR3 end, 3 residues past where the read stops, is filled in from the germline J gene. Looked up from germline, CDR1 is SGHTA and CDR2 is FQGTGA. The CDR3 length is 15 residues. V shed 1 base and J 9 bases; nucleotides not matched to a gene: 4. Together with reference TRBV7-3 and TRBJ2-1, the CDR3 gives the full variable domain: GAGVSQTPSNKVTEKGKYVELRCDPISGHTALYWYRQSLGQGPEFLIYFQGTGAADDSGLPNDRFFAVRPEGSVSTLKIQRTERGDSAVYLCASSLILAGGREQFFGPGTRLTVL.

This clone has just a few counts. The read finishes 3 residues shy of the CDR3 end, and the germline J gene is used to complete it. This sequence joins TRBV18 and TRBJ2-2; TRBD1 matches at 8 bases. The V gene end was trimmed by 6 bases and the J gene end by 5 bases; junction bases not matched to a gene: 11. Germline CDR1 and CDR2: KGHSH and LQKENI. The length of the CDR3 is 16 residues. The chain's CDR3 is CASSQYGTGPTGELFF. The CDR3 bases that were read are TGTGCCAGCTCCCAATATGGGACAGGTCCTACCGGGGAG.

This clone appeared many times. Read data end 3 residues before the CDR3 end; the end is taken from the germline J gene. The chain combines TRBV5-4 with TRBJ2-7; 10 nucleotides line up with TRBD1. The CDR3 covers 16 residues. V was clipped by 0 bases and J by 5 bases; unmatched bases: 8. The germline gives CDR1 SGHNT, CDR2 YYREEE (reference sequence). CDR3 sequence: CASSLDRDRGIHEQYF. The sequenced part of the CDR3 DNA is TGTGCCAGCAGCTTGGATCGGGACAGGGGAATCCACGAG.

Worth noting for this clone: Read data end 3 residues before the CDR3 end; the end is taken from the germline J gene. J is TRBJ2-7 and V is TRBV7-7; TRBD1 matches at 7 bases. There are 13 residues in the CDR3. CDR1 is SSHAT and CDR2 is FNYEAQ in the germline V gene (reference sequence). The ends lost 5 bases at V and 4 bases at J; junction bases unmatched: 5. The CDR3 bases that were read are TGTGCCAGCAGCACCTGGACAGGATACGAG. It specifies CASSTWTGYE. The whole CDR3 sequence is CASSTWTGYEQYF.

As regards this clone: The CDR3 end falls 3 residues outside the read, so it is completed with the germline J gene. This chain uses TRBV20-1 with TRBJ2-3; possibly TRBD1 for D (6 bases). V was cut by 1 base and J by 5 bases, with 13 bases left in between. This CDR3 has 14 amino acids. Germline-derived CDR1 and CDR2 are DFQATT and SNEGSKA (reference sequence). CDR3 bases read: TGCAGTGCTAGAGGGACGGCAGGGGTAGATACG. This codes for CSARGTAGVDT. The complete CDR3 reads CSARGTAGVDTQYF.

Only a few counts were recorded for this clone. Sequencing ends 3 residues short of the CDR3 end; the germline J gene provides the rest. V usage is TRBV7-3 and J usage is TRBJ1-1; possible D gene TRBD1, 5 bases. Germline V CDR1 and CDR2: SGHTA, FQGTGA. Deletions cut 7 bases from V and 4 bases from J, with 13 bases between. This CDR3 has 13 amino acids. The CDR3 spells CASTREGSTEAFF. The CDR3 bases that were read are TGTGCCAGCACCAGGGAGGGGAGCACTGAA.

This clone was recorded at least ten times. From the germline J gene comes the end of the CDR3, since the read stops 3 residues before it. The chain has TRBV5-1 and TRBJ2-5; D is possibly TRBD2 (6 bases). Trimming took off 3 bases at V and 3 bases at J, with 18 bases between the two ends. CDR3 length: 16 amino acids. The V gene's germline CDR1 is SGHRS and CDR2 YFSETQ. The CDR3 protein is CASSSAPGLLEETQYF. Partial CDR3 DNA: TGCGCCAGCAGCTCGGCCCCGGGACTCCTGGAAGAGACC. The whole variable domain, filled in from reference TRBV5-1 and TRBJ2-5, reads KAGVTQTPRYLIKTRGQQVTLSCSPISGHRSVSWYQQTPGQGLQFLFEYFSETQRNKGNFPGRFSGRQFSNSRSEMNVSTLELGDSALYLCASSSAPGLLEETQYFGPGTRLLVL.

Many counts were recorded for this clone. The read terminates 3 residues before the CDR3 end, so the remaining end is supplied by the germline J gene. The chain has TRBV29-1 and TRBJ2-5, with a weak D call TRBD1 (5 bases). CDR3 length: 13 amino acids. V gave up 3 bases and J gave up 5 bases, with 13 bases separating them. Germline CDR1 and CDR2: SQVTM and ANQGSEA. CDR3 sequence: CSVDTLSGETQYF. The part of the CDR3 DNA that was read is TGCAGCGTTGACACCCTTTCAGGGGAGACC.

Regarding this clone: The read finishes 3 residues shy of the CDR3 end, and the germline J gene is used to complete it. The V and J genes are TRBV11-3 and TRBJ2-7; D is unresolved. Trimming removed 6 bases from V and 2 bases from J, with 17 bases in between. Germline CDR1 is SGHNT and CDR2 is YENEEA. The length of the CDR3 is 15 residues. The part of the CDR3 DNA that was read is TGTGCCAGCAGTCCTCAGACTCAACTACCCTACGAG. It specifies CASSPQTQLPYE. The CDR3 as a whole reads CASSPQTQLPYEQYF.

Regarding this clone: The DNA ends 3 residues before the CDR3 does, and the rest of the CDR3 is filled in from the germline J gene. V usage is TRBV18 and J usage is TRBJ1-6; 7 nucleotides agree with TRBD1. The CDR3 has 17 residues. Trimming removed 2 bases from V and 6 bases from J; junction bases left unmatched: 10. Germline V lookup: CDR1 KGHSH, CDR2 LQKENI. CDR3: CASSPTGGTAINSPLHF. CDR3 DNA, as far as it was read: TGTGCCAGCTCACCAACGGGCGGGACAGCGATTAATTCACCC.

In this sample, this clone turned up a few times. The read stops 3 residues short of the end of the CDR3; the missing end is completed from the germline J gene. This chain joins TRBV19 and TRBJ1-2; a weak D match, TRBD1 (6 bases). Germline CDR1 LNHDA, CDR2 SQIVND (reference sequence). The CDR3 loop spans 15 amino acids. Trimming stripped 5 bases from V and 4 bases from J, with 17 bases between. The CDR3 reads CASSPGRGLSYGYTF. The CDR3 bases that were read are TGTGCCAGTAGTCCAGGGCGGGGGCTTAGCTATGGC.

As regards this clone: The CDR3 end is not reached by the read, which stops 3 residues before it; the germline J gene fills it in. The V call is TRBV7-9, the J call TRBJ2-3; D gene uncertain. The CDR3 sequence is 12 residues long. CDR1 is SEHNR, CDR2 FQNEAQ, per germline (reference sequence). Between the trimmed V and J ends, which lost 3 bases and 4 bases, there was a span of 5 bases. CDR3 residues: CASSFPADTQYF. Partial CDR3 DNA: TGTGCCAGCAGCTTTCCGGCAGATACG.

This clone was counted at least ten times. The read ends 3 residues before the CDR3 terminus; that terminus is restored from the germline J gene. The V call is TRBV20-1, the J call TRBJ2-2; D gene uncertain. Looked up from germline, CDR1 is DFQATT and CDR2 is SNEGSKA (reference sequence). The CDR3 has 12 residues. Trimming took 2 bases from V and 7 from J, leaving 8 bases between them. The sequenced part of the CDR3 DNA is TGCAGTGCTAGATGGGCTGGCGGGGAG. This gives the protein CSARWAGGE. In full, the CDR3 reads CSARWAGGELFF.

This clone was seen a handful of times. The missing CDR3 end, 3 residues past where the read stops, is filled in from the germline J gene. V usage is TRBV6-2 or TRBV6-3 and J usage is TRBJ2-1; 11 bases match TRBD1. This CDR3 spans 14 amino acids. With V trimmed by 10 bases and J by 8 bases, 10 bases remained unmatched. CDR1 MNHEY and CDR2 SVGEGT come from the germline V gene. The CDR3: CATMRDRGYHEQFF. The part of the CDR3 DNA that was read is TGTGCCACCATGCGGGACAGGGGGTACCATGAG.